This TCR beta chain was identified during a study of prognosis after radiotherapy for stage I lung cancer. Trimming took off 0 bases at V and 5 bases at J, with 13 bases between the two ends. The CDR3 runs 14 residues. Germline CDR1 reads DFQATT; CDR2 reads SNEGSKA (reference sequence). TCR beta CDR3 amplification from genomic DNA was performed by two-round multiplex PCR. Primers specific to each TRBV and TRBJ gene were used in first-round PCR. TCRdb passed the multiplex PCR reads through MiXCR, listing each CDR3 protein once. The data hold fewer than 40,000 distinct CDR3 sequences, with 25% to 40% observed a single time. Two sampling time points were used, and around 6 milliliters of peripheral blood were drawn at each.

The clonotype comes from a donor over 45 with non-small cell lung cancer. The chain is built from TRBV20-1 and TRBJ1-2; D gene ambiguous. Source: PBMCs, taken before or after stereotactic body radiation therapy (not recorded which). DNA of the CDR3: TGCAGTGCTAGAGATCCCATCCAGATTTATGGCTACACCTTC. Residues: CSARDPIQIYGYTF.